Listed here are 32 T cell receptor beta chains from one sample, sequenced in a study of cytomegalovirus exposure and HLA in healthy donors (dated by TCRdb to 2016 to 2017). Library construction relied on the immunoSEQ multiplex PCR assay. For the multiplex PCR, a mixture combining 60 forward primers for TCR Vbeta segments and 13 reverse primers for TCR Jbeta segments was used. TCRdb's version of the immuneACCESS table is confined to in-frame rearrangements and falls short of the full clone set. An unresolved V gene accounts for under half of the shortfall where checked; the remainder is of unknown origin. Here the sample has about 130,000 clones; roughly 80% occur a single time. The top ten hold 4% of the sample. Sequencing input: PBMCs. The receptors stem from a man younger than 35 in good health and CMV-seropositive.

The CDR3: CASRQGPGNSPLHF. The CDR3 bases are TGTGCCAGCAGACAGGGTCCTGGTAATTCACCCCTCCACTTT. The chain carries TRBV6-5 and TRBJ1-6; a weak D match, TRBD1 (6 bases). V was shortened by 6 bases and J by 6 bases, with 12 bases between the two germline ends. Germline V gene lookup returns CDR1 MNHEY and CDR2 SVGAGI. The CDR3 sequence is 14 residues long.

This chain uses TRBV5-5 with TRBJ2-3; D possibly corresponds to TRBD1 (8 bases). Germline V gene sequence: CDR1 SGHKS, CDR2 YYEKEE (reference sequence). There are 17 residues in the CDR3. V was trimmed by 3 bases and J by 2 bases, leaving 19 bases between them. For the CDR3, the DNA is TGTGCCAGCAGCTGGGCCGGGGGGCAGGGGGCCACAGATACGCAGTATTTT. The encoded protein is CASSWAGGQGATDTQYF.

Details on this clone: At one end the junction does not follow the germline gene, possibly because of a read error. This rearrangement joins TRBV7-7 to TRBJ2-1, with D maybe TRBD1 (8 bases). This CDR3 region has 15 residues. CDR1 is SSHAT and CDR2 is FNYEAQ in the germline V gene (reference sequence). This CDR3 is CASSSTGGAYNEQFF. DNA for the CDR3: TGTGCTAGCAGCTCAACAGGGGGGGCCTACAATGAGCAGTTCTTC.

The chain carries TRBV4-1 and TRBJ2-1; D is undetermined. V was shortened by 0 bases and J by 10 bases, with 7 bases between the two germline ends. The CDR3 extends over 12 amino acids. The germline gives CDR1 MGHRA, CDR2 YSYEKL. CDR3 coding DNA: TGCGCCAGCAGCCAAGATGGAGCGGAGCAGTTCTTC. Encoded protein: CASSQDGAEQFF.

This clone was counted a few times. This chain connects TRBV30 to TRBJ1-1; possible D gene TRBD1, 5 bases. The germline CDR1 and CDR2 sequences are GTSNPN and SVGIG (reference sequence). Trimming cost V 5 bases and J 3 bases, with 16 bases left between them. CDR3 length: 14 residues. The CDR3 DNA reads TGTGCCTGGCGGCGGGGCAGGATGGACACTGAAGCTTTCTTT. Translation gives CAWRRGRMDTEAFF.

J is TRBJ2-7 and V is TRBV7-9; the D gene is possibly TRBD1 (6 bases). V lost 3 bases to trimming and J lost 3 bases, with 12 bases between them. This CDR3 is 14 amino acids long. Germline V gives CDR1 SEHNR, CDR2 FQNEAQ (reference sequence). This CDR3 is CASSFNQGHYEQYF. The DNA for the CDR3 is TGTGCCAGCAGCTTTAATCAGGGGCACTACGAGCAGTACTTC.

As concerns this clone: Other DNA sequences of this sample code for an identical CDR3. The chain carries TRBV28 and TRBJ1-2, with TRBD1 matching 7 bases. Germline trimming cut 2 bases from V and 5 bases from J; bases unmatched to any gene: 5. The CDR3 consists of 14 residues. Per the germline V gene, CDR1 is MDHEN and CDR2 is SYDVKM. The CDR3 coding sequence is TGTGCCAGCAGTTTACCCGACAGGGCTTATGGCTACACCTTC. It specifies CASSLPDRAYGYTF.

The chain employs TRBV6-5 and TRBJ2-7; the D gene is possibly TRBD2 (5 bases). There are 15 residues in the CDR3. Germline CDR1 reads MNHEY; CDR2 reads SVGAGI. The V gene lost 5 bases and the J gene lost 4 bases, with 18 bases spanning the gap. The chain's CDR3 is CASSRTGSEGYEQYF. CDR3 nucleotides: TGTGCCAGCAGTAGGACTGGCAGCGAGGGTTACGAGCAGTACTTC.

The V call is TRBV9, the J call TRBJ1-3; 9 bases line up with TRBD1. The V and J ends lost 0 bases and 0 bases, in that order; junction bases with no gene match: 4. The germline CDR1 and CDR2 sequences are SGDLS and YYNGEE. The CDR3 is 17 amino acids. CDR3 protein: CASSVGQGESSGNTIYF. The CDR3 DNA sequence: TGTGCCAGCAGCGTAGGACAGGGGGAGAGCTCTGGAAACACCATATATTTT. Looking up the rest from reference TRBV9 and TRBJ1-3 gives the full variable domain: DSGVTQTPKHLITATGQRVTLRCSPRSGDLSVYWYQQSLDQGLQFLIQYYNGEERAKGNILERFSAQQFPDLHSELNLSSLELGDSALYFCASSVGQGESSGNTIYFGEGSWLTVV.

The gene calls are TRBV19 and TRBJ1-5, with 8 bases that match TRBD1. V gave up 2 bases and J gave up 0 bases; unmatched junction bases: 6. Germline V CDR1 and CDR2: LNHDA, SQIVND (reference sequence). This CDR3 has 17 residues. CDR3 sequence reads: CASSIWQGAYSNQPQHF. The CDR3 DNA sequence: TGTGCCAGTAGTATATGGCAGGGGGCATATAGCAATCAGCCCCAGCATTTT.

The chain has TRBV25-1 and TRBJ1-2; D may be TRBD1 (6 bases). The CDR3 length is 13 residues. CDR1 MGHDK and CDR2 SYGVNS come from the germline V gene. Trimming took 1 base from V and 4 from J, leaving 7 bases between them. The CDR3 sequence is CASSEWTAYGYTF. CDR3 nucleotides: TGTGCCAGCAGTGAATGGACAGCCTATGGCTACACCTTC.

The chain joins TRBV15 to TRBJ2-7; TRBD2 aligns across 10 bases. The CDR3 spans 16 residues. CDR1 and CDR2 (germline): LNHNV, YYDKDF (reference sequence). With 3 bases clipped from V and 4 bases from J, the junction kept 9 bases outside the gene matches. CDR3 sequence: CATSRGGLAGVYEQYF. CDR3 nucleotide sequence: TGTGCCACCAGCAGGGGAGGGCTAGCGGGAGTATACGAGCAGTACTTC.

As DNA, the CDR3 is TGTGCCAGATCCGGACTAGCGGGGACAGAGACCCAGTACTTC. Encoded protein: CARSGLAGTETQYF. J is TRBJ2-5 and V is TRBV30; 12 nucleotides line up with TRBD2. CDR3 length: 14 amino acids. The germline CDR1 and CDR2 sequences are GTSNPN and SVGIG (reference sequence). J lost 4 bases, V lost 8 bases, and 8 bases had no gene match.

The V and J genes are TRBV7-2 and TRBJ2-7; a possible D gene is TRBD1 (6 bases). There are 15 residues in the CDR3. Germline CDR1 is SGHTA and CDR2 is FQGNSA. Trimming took 2 bases from V and 0 from J, leaving 11 bases between them. CDR3 in amino acids: CASSLSGAISYEQYF. Written as DNA, the CDR3 is TGTGCCAGCAGCTTATCAGGGGCGATCTCCTACGAGCAGTACTTC.

As concerns this clone: At one end, the junction sequence differs from germline, possibly due to a read error. The chain has TRBV7-7 and TRBJ2-3, with unresolved D. CDR1 is SSHAT, CDR2 FNYEAQ, per germline (reference sequence). This CDR3 spans 13 amino acids. The CDR3 is CASSTSPPDTQYF. Here the CDR3 DNA reads TGTGCTAGCAGCACGAGCCCCCCAGATACGCAGTATTTT.

This rearrangement joins TRBV14 to TRBJ1-1; tentatively, D is TRBD1 (6 bases). CDR1 is SGHDN and CDR2 is FVKESK in the germline V gene. V dropped 4 bases and J dropped 2 bases, with 14 bases sitting between them. The CDR3 is 15 amino acids. CDR3 loop: CASSPRTALNTEAFF. The CDR3 bases are TGTGCCAGCAGCCCTAGGACAGCGTTAAACACTGAAGCTTTCTTT.

The rearrangement uses TRBV6-5 and TRBJ2-3, with D maybe TRBD1 (5 bases). This CDR3 comprises 13 residues. Per germline, CDR1 MNHEY and CDR2 SVGAGI. Trimming removed 2 bases at V and 14 bases at J, with 17 bases between. CDR3 nucleotide sequence: TGTGCCAGCAGTTACCGCCCAGACAGTGGTCGGTATTTT. It yields the protein CASSYRPDSGRYF.

This rearrangement joins TRBV4-3 to TRBJ1-2; the D is unclear. Between the trimmed V and J ends, which lost 4 bases and 2 bases, there was a span of 11 bases. Germline CDR1 reads LGHNA; CDR2 reads YSLEER. There are 14 residues in the CDR3. DNA for the CDR3: TGCGCCAGCAGCCGGGGAGTGGGGAACTATGGCTACACCTTC. It yields the protein CASSRGVGNYGYTF.

As DNA, the CDR3 is TGCGCCAGCAGTCTCGAAGGGGTTAGCAATCAGCCCCAGCATTTT. Its protein is CASSLEGVSNQPQHF. V and J are TRBV23-1 and TRBJ1-5; TRBD1 might be the D (5 bases). TRBV23-1 is filed as an ORF, its function uncertain. The length of the CDR3 is 15 residues. The V gene lost 4 bases and the J gene lost 0 bases, with 10 bases spanning the gap.

The V gene is TRBV7-2, the J gene TRBJ2-5; D is ambiguous. The CDR3 has 11 residues. The germline V gene encodes CDR1 SGHTA and CDR2 FQGNSA. The ends were cut back, 5 bases at V and 2 bases at J, with 3 bases in the middle. The CDR3 is CASSQQETQYF. CDR3 in DNA: TGTGCCAGCAGCCAACAAGAGACCCAGTACTTC.

V is TRBV2 and J is TRBJ1-5, with TRBD1 as a possible D gene (5 bases). Trimming stripped 6 bases from V and 3 bases from J, with 15 bases between. The germline V gene has CDR1 SNHLY and CDR2 FYNNEI. The CDR3 is made up of 15 amino acids. The CDR3 DNA reads as TGTGCCAGCAGCCCGACAGCTCCTCCCAATCAGCCCCAGCATTTT. Its protein product is CASSPTAPPNQPQHF.

This clone was seen a few times. This chain links TRBV13 with TRBJ1-6; D is unresolved. The CDR3 runs to 13 residues. The germline CDR1 and CDR2 sequences are PRHDT and FYEKMQ (reference sequence). V was trimmed by 9 bases and J by 4 bases, leaving 10 bases between them. CDR3 nucleotide sequence: TGTGCCAGTAGAAGGGAGTATAATTCACCCCTCCACTTT. Its protein product is CASRREYNSPLHF. Drawing the rest from reference TRBV13 and TRBJ1-6, the complete variable domain is AAGVIQSPRHLIKEKRETATLKCYPIPRHDTVYWYQQGPGQDPQFLISFYEKMQSDKGSIPDRFSAQQFSDYHSELNMSSLELGDSALYFCASRREYNSPLHFGNGTRLTVT.

The chain is built from TRBV6-6 and TRBJ2-7, with 7 bases fitting TRBD1. CDR1 and CDR2 (germline): MNHNY, SVGAGI (reference sequence). The junction had 2 bases not matched to a gene; V was cut back by 0 bases and J by 0 bases. The CDR3 consists of 15 residues. The CDR3 spells CASSYSRDSSYEQYF. The CDR3 coding sequence is TGTGCCAGCAGTTACTCCCGGGACAGCTCCTACGAGCAGTACTTC.

The chain combines TRBV6-5 with TRBJ2-6; TRBD1 matches at 8 bases. V lost 8 bases and J lost 5; bases outside the gene matches: 2. The germline V gene encodes CDR1 MNHEY and CDR2 SVGAGI. CDR3 size: 13 residues. The CDR3 bases are TGTGCCAGCGACAGGGGTCGGGCCAACGTCCTGACTTTC. This translates into CASDRGRANVLTF.

Remarks on this clone: One end of the junction varies from germline; a read error may be responsible. The chain carries TRBV5-1 and TRBJ1-4; D might be TRBD1 (6 bases). The CDR3 runs 15 residues. From germline, CDR1 is SGHRS and CDR2 YFSETQ. CDR3 residues: CASSLEGTTNEKLFF. The CDR3 region has the DNA TGCGCCAGCAGCTTGGAAGGGACAACCAATGAAAAACTGTTTTTT.

This clone was detected only once. CDR3 in DNA: TGTGCCAGCATCGCGGGGACTGAAGCTTTCTTT. Protein product: CASIAGTEAFF. V is TRBV2 and J is TRBJ1-1; no clear D gene. V was pared by 7 bases and J by 5 bases, with 8 bases between. This CDR3 has 11 residues. Looked up from germline, CDR1 is SNHLY and CDR2 is FYNNEI.

This chain uses TRBV2 with TRBJ2-7; the match to TRBD2 covers 8 bases. V shed 6 bases, J shed 2 bases, and the junction held 12 bases outside the gene matches. Germline V gives CDR1 SNHLY, CDR2 FYNNEI. The CDR3 length is 16 residues. The CDR3 DNA follows: TGTGCCAGCAGCCCGGGGAGGTCTAGCGGGCCCTACGAGCAGTACTTC. It specifies CASSPGRSSGPYEQYF.

As for this clone: This sample also contains other DNA sequences that code for the same CDR3. The chain has TRBV7-9 and TRBJ1-4; D is ambiguous. The CDR3 consists of 16 residues. V was clipped by 5 bases and J by 0 bases, with 13 bases between them. Looked up from germline, CDR1 is SEHNR and CDR2 is FQNEAQ (reference sequence). CDR3 nucleotides: TGTGCCAGCAGCGACACTGCCCCTGCAACTAATGAAAAACTGTTTTTT. This codes for CASSDTAPATNEKLFF.

The chain is built from TRBV2 and TRBJ1-1, with 9 bases identical to TRBD1. Germline lookup yields CDR1 SNHLY and CDR2 FYNNEI. V shed 2 bases, J shed 0 bases, and the junction held 10 bases outside the gene matches. The CDR3 is 18 residues long. CDR3 sequence (DNA): TGTGCCAGCAGTGAAATGGGACAGGGCTGGGGCCTGAACACTGAAGCTTTCTTT. Protein product: CASSEMGQGWGLNTEAFF.

The chain recombines TRBV30 with TRBJ1-5; 8 bases fit TRBD1. The CDR3 loop spans 15 amino acids. V was clipped by 2 bases and J by 5 bases; unmatched bases: 8. Per the germline V gene, CDR1 is GTSNPN and CDR2 is SVGIG (reference sequence). CDR3: CAWSPGDRPDQPQHF. In nucleotides, the CDR3 is TGTGCCTGGAGTCCTGGGGACAGGCCTGATCAGCCCCAGCATTTT.

The chain carries TRBV5-4 and TRBJ2-7; D call uncertain. CDR3 length: 14 amino acids. V was clipped by 1 base and J by 0 bases, with 8 bases between them. Germline CDR1 SGHNT, CDR2 YYREEE (reference sequence). CDR3: CASSLNEISYEQYF. As DNA, the CDR3 is TGTGCCAGCAGCTTGAATGAGATCTCCTACGAGCAGTACTTC.

CDR3 coding DNA: TGTGCCAGCAGCCAAGCATGGGGCGCGTCACCCCTCCACTTT. Amino acids: CASSQAWGASPLHF. This chain connects TRBV4-2 to TRBJ1-6, with TRBD1 as a possible D gene (5 bases). CDR1 LGHNA and CDR2 YNFKEQ come from the germline V gene. The CDR3 consists of 14 residues. V was shortened by 1 base and J by 10 bases, with 11 bases between the two germline ends.